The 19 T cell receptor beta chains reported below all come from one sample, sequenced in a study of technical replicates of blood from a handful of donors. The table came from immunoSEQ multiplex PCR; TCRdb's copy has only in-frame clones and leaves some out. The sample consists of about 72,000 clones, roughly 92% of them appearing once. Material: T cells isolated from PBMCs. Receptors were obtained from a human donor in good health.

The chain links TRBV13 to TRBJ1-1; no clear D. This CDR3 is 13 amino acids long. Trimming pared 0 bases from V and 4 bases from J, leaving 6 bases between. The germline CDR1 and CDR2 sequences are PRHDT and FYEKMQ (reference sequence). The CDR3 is CASSLGRATEAFF. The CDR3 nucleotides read TGTGCCAGCAGCTTAGGGAGGGCCACTGAAGCTTTCTTT.

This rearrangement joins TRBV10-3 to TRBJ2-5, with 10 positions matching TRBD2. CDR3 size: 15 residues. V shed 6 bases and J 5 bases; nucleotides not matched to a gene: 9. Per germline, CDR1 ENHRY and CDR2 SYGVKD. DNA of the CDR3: TGTGCCATCAGCCCACTCTCTAGCGGGAGTGAGACCCAGTACTTC. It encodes CAISPLSSGSETQYF.

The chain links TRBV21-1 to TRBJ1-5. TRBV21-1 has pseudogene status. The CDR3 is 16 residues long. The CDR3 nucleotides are TGTGCCAGCCCGGGGTCGGGGGGCGATCGCAATCAGCCCCAGCATTTT. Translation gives CASPGSGGDRNQPQHF.

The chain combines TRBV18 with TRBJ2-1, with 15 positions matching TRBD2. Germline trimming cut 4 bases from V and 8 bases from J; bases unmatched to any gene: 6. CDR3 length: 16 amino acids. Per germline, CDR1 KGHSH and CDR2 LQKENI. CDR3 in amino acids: CASSRGLAGGSDEQFF. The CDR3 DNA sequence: TGTGCCAGCTCACGGGGACTAGCGGGAGGTAGCGATGAGCAGTTCTTC.

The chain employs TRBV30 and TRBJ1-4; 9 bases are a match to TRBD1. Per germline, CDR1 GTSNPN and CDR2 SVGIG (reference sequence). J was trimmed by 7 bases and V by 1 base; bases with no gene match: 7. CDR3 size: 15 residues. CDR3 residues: CAWSGGTGFAEKLFF. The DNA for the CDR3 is TGTGCCTGGAGTGGAGGGACAGGGTTCGCTGAAAAACTGTTTTTT.

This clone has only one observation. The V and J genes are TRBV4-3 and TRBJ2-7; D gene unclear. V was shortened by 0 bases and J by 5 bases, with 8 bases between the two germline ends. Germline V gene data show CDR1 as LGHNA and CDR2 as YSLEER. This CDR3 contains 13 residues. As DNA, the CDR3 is TGCGCCAGCAGCCAAGATCTCCCCGACGAGCAGTACTTC. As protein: CASSQDLPDEQYF.

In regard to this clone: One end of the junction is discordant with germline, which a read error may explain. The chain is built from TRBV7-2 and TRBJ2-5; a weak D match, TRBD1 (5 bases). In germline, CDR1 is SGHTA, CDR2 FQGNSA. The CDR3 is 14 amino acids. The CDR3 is CASSLVTAQGTQYF. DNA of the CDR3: TGTGCCAGCAGCTTAGTGACAGCCCAAGGGACCCAGTACTTC.

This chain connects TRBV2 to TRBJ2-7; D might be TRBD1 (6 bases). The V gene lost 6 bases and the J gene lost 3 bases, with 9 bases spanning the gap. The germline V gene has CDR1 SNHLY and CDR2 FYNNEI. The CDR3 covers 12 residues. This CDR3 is CASRGTLYEQYF. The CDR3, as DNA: TGTGCCAGCAGAGGGACACTCTACGAGCAGTACTTC.

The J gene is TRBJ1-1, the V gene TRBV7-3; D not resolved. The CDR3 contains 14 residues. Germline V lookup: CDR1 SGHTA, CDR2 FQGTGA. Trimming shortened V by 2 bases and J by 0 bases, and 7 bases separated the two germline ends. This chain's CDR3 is CASSLQRMNTEAFF. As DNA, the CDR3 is TGTGCCAGCAGCTTACAGCGAATGAACACTGAAGCTTTCTTT. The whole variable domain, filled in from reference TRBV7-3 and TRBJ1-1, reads GAGVSQTPSNKVTEKGKYVELRCDPISGHTALYWYRQSLGQGPEFLIYFQGTGAADDSGLPNDRFFAVRPEGSVSTLKIQRTERGDSAVYLCASSLQRMNTEAFFGQGTRLTVV.

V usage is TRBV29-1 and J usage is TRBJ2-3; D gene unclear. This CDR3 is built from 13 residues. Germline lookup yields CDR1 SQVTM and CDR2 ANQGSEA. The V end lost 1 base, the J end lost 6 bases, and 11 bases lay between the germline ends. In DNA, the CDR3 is TGCAGCGTTGAAGGAGCTAGATCGGATACGCAGTATTTT. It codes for CSVEGARSDTQYF.

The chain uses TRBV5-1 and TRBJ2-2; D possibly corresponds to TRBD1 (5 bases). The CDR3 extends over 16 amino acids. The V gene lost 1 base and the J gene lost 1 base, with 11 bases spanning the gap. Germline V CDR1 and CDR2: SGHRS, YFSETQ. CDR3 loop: CASSLFRALNTGELFF. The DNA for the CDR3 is TGCGCCAGCAGCTTGTTCAGGGCTTTGAACACCGGGGAGCTGTTTTTT.

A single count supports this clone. CDR3 amino acids: CASSYTGNTIYF. CDR3 in DNA: TGTGCCAGCAGCTACACTGGAAACACCATATATTTT. The rearrangement links TRBV5-6 to TRBJ1-3; D remains ambiguous. The CDR3 is 12 residues long. CDR1 is SGHDT and CDR2 is YYEEEE in the germline V gene. The ends were cut back, 3 bases at V and 2 bases at J, with 3 bases in the middle. Together with reference TRBV5-6 and TRBJ1-3, the CDR3 gives the full variable domain: DAGVTQSPTHLIKTRGQQVTLRCSPKSGHDTVSWYQQALGQGPQFIFQYYEEEERQRGNFPDRFSGHQFPNYSSELNVNALLLGDSALYLCASSYTGNTIYFGEGSWLTVV.

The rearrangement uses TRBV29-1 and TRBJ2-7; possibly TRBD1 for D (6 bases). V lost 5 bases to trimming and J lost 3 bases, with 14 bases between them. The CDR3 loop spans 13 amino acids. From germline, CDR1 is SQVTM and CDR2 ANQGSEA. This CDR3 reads CSVSPGQIYEQYF. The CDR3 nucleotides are TGCAGCGTTTCACCGGGACAAATCTACGAGCAGTACTTC.

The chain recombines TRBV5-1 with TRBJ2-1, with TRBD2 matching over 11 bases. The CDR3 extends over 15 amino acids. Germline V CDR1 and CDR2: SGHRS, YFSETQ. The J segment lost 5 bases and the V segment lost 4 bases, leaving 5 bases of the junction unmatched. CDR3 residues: CASSLTSGADNEQFF. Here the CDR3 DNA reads TGCGCCAGCAGCCTGACTAGCGGGGCTGACAATGAGCAGTTCTTC.

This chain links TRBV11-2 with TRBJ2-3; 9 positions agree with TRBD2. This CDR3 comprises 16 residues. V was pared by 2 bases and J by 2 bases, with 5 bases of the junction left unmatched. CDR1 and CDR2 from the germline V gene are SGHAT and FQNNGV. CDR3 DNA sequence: TGTGCCAGCAGCTTAATGGCTAGCGGGATCACAGATACGCAGTATTTT. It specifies CASSLMASGITDTQYF.

CDR3 sequence (DNA): TGTGCCAGCAGCTTTACTAGCGGGAGGCCTAGCACAGATACGCAGTATTTT. This encodes CASSFTSGRPSTDTQYF. The V call is TRBV5-4, the J call TRBJ2-3, with 12 bases matching TRBD2. The CDR3 loop spans 17 amino acids. CDR1 and CDR2 from the germline V gene are SGHNT and YYREEE (reference sequence). V lost 2 bases, J lost 0 bases, and 4 bases stayed unmatched.

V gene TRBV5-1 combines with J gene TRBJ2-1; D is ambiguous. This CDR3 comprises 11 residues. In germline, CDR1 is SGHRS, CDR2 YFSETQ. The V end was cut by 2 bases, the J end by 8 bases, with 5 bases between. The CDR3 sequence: CASSFLDEQFF. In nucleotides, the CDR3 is TGCGCCAGCAGCTTCCTAGATGAGCAGTTCTTC.

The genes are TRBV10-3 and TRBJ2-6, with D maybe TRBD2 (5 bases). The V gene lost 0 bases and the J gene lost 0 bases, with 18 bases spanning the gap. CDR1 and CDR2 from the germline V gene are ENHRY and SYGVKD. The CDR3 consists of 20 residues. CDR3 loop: CAISESFSAGLGSGANVLTF. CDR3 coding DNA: TGTGCCATCAGTGAGTCGTTTTCTGCGGGTCTTGGCTCTGGGGCCAACGTCCTGACTTTC.

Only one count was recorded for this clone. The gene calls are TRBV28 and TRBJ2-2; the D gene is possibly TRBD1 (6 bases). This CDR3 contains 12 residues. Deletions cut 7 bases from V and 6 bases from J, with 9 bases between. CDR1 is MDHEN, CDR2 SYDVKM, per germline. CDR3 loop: CASTQGPGELFF. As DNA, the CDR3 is TGTGCCAGCACCCAGGGGCCCGGGGAGCTGTTTTTT.